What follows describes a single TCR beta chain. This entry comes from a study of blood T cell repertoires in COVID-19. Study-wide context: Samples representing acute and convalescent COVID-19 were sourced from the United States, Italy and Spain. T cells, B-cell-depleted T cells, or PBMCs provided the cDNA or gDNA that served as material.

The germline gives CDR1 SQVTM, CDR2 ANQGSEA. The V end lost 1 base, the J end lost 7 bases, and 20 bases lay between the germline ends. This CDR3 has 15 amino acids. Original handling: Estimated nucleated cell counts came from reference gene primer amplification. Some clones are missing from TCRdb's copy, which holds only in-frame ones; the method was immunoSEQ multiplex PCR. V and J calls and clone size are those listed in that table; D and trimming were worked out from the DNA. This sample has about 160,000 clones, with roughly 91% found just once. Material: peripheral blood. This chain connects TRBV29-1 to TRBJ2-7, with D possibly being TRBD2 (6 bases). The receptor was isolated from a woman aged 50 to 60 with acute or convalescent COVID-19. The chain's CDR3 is CSVEAGGSGMGEQYF. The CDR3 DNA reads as TGCAGCGTTGAAGCCGGGGGTTCAGGGATGGGTGAGCAGTACTTC.